A single sample gave rise to the 24 T cell receptor beta chains below, sequenced in a study of T cell changes during pregnancy in multiple sclerosis. Measured with immunoSEQ multiplex PCR; TCRdb has only the in-frame clones, and not every one. The sample carries 90,000 to 100,000 clones, 80% to 95% recorded once. Material: peripheral blood, obtained in the first trimester of pregnancy. The receptors come from a female donor with multiple sclerosis, enrolled in a pregnancy study.

V gene TRBV7-6 combines with J gene TRBJ1-1, with TRBD1 identical over 8 bases. Germline CDR1 is SGHVS and CDR2 is FNYEAQ. This CDR3 has 15 amino acids. With 5 bases clipped from V and 1 base from J, the junction kept 6 bases outside the gene matches. The CDR3 spells CASSPRQGTNTEAFF. DNA for the CDR3: TGTGCCAGCAGCCCCCGACAGGGGACGAACACTGAAGCTTTCTTT.

The rearrangement joins TRBV4-1 to TRBJ2-1, with 9 bases aligning to TRBD2. The ends lost 0 bases at V and 14 bases at J; junction bases unmatched: 5. Germline CDR1 MGHRA, CDR2 YSYEKL. The CDR3 has 13 residues. In DNA form, the CDR3 reads TGCGCCAGCAGCCAAGATTACGCGGGGGGGGAGTTCTTC. Protein sequence: CASSQDYAGGEFF.

V and J are TRBV9 and TRBJ1-2; D gene unclear. The CDR3 spans 12 residues. Looked up from germline, CDR1 is SGDLS and CDR2 is YYNGEE. Trimming cost V 3 bases and J 3 bases, with 6 bases left between them. DNA of the CDR3: TGTGCCAGCAGCGGACTTCACTATGGCTACACCTTC. This sequence encodes CASSGLHYGYTF.

The V gene is TRBV9, the J gene TRBJ1-2, with D maybe TRBD1 (6 bases). The CDR3 sequence is 12 residues long. V lost 7 bases and J lost 5, with 12 bases in between. Germline CDR1 and CDR2: SGDLS and YYNGEE. The chain's CDR3 is CASEDGTYGYTF. The CDR3 region has the DNA TGTGCCAGCGAGGACGGGACATATGGCTACACCTTC.

This chain links TRBV6-5 with TRBJ1-3; D call uncertain. The V gene's germline CDR1 is MNHEY and CDR2 SVGAGI. The germline V and J ends were trimmed by 10 bases and 4 bases, with 17 bases remaining between them. This CDR3 has 14 residues. This CDR3 is CATRREGVGNTIYF. CDR3 coding DNA: TGTGCCACCCGGAGGGAGGGTGTAGGAAACACCATATATTTT.

The CDR3 bases are TGTGCCAGCAGCTTAGGAGGGCAGGGGGACATTCAGTACTTC. Its translation: CASSLGGQGDIQYF. The rearrangement links TRBV11-2 to TRBJ2-4, with 7 bases matching TRBD1. V lost 1 base, J lost 8 bases, and 5 bases stayed unmatched. There are 14 residues in the CDR3. The germline CDR1 and CDR2 sequences are SGHAT and FQNNGV.

The chain couples TRBV14 to TRBJ2-1, with D tentatively TRBD1 or TRBD2 (11 bases each). The CDR3 covers 18 residues. Trimming pared 4 bases from V and 6 bases from J, leaving 25 bases between. Germline V CDR1 and CDR2: SGHDN, FVKESK. The CDR3: CASSRDRGRLAGINEQFF. As DNA, the CDR3 is TGTGCCAGCAGCCGGGACAGGGGGAGACTAGCGGGAATCAATGAGCAGTTCTTC.

This chain links TRBV7-2 with TRBJ2-3, with 9 bases identical to TRBD2. V lost 5 bases and J lost 2; bases outside the gene matches: 5. The CDR3 runs to 15 residues. CDR1 SGHTA and CDR2 FQGNSA come from the germline V gene. The CDR3 DNA reads TGTGCCAGCAGCGGTAGCGGGGGCCTCACAGATACGCAGTATTTT. This translates into CASSGSGGLTDTQYF.

The chain links TRBV7-6 to TRBJ2-3; weak D call: TRBD2 (6 bases). Germline CDR1 SGHVS, CDR2 FNYEAQ. Trimming left V 2 bases short and J 5 bases short, with 20 bases between. The CDR3 extends over 17 amino acids. CDR3 nucleotides: TGTGCCAGCAGCTTATACTCGACTAGTTTCGCGGAAGATACGCAGTATTTT. Its protein product is CASSLYSTSFAEDTQYF.

The chain employs TRBV6-5 and TRBJ2-5; 8 nucleotides line up with TRBD1. Germline trimming cut 5 bases from V and 5 bases from J; bases unmatched to any gene: 7. CDR3 size: 14 residues. In germline, CDR1 is MNHEY, CDR2 SVGAGI. The CDR3, as DNA: TGTGCCAGCAGTCAGCAGGGGGCCTGGGAGACCCAGTACTTC. This sequence encodes CASSQQGAWETQYF.

The chain is built from TRBV5-4 and TRBJ2-5; TRBD1 matches at 9 bases. Losses at the gene ends were 4 bases for V and 2 bases for J; bases not matched to a gene: 6. Per germline, CDR1 SGHNT and CDR2 YYREEE (reference sequence). The CDR3 runs 15 residues. In DNA, the CDR3 is TGTGCCAGCAGCGACGGACAGGGGTTACAAGAGACCCAGTACTTC. It encodes CASSDGQGLQETQYF. Based on the CDR3 plus reference TRBV5-4 and TRBJ2-5, the full variable domain is ETGVTQSPTHLIKTRGQQVTLRCSSQSGHNTVSWYQQALGQGPQFIFQYYREEENGRGNFPPRFSGLQFPNYSSELNVNALELDDSALYLCASSDGQGLQETQYFGPGTRLLVL.

The chain carries TRBV6-1 and TRBJ1-2, with unresolved D. CDR3 length: 13 amino acids. CDR1 and CDR2 from the germline V gene are MNHNS and SASEGT. Trimming pared 6 bases from V and 4 bases from J, leaving 12 bases between. In DNA, the CDR3 is TGTGCCAGCAGAGCAGGAGGTCTCTATGGCTACACCTTC. It specifies CASRAGGLYGYTF.

This clone was recorded once. V gene TRBV10-3 combines with J gene TRBJ1-6; the match to TRBD1 covers 9 bases. The germline gives CDR1 ENHRY, CDR2 SYGVKD. The CDR3 runs to 17 residues. With V trimmed by 8 bases and J by 0 bases, 8 bases remained unmatched. This CDR3 reads CAIGTGTLSSYNSPLHF. The CDR3 bases are TGTGCCATCGGGACAGGGACCCTGAGCTCCTATAATTCACCCCTCCACTTT.

The V gene is TRBV7-3, the J gene TRBJ2-5; tentative D call: TRBD2 (6 bases). The germline gives CDR1 SGHTA, CDR2 FQGTGA. V gave up 4 bases and J gave up 9 bases, with 15 bases separating them. This CDR3 is built from 13 residues. CDR3: CASSSTAWEAQYF. The CDR3 DNA reads TGTGCCAGCAGCTCGACTGCGTGGGAGGCCCAGTACTTC.

The genes are TRBV19 and TRBJ2-1; a possible D gene is TRBD2 (5 bases). The V end lost 10 bases, the J end lost 6 bases, and 10 bases lay between the germline ends. Per germline, CDR1 LNHDA and CDR2 SQIVND (reference sequence). The CDR3 is made up of 11 amino acids. The CDR3 DNA sequence: TGTGCCACTCGTGAGGGCAATGAGCAGTTCTTC. This gives the protein CATREGNEQFF.

The rearrangement uses TRBV11-2 and TRBJ2-3; 13 bases are a match to TRBD2. The V segment lost 0 bases and the J segment 1 base; nucleotides outside the gene matches: 10. The germline V gene has CDR1 SGHAT and CDR2 FQNNGV. The CDR3 is made up of 20 amino acids. The CDR3 region has the DNA TGTGCCAGCAGCTTAGATACTGCACTAGCGGGGGGGCCTCGCACAGATACGCAGTATTTT. This translates into CASSLDTALAGGPRTDTQYF.

V is TRBV6-1 and J is TRBJ2-1; 9 bases are shared with TRBD2. Looked up from germline, CDR1 is MNHNS and CDR2 is SASEGT. V was pared by 6 bases and J by 6 bases, with 9 bases of the junction left unmatched. The CDR3 is 15 residues long. This chain's CDR3 is CASSSSGGTSNEQFF. Written as DNA, the CDR3 is TGTGCCAGCAGCTCCAGCGGGGGGACGAGCAATGAGCAGTTCTTC.

V is TRBV9 and J is TRBJ1-4, with D uncertain. This CDR3 comprises 15 residues. CDR1 and CDR2 (germline): SGDLS, YYNGEE. V gave up 0 bases and J gave up 0 bases, with 6 bases separating them. The CDR3 sequence: CASSVDPSTNEKLFF. DNA for the CDR3: TGTGCCAGCAGCGTAGATCCCTCAACTAATGAAAAACTGTTTTTT.

This CDR3 reads CASSESGVTGYTF. The CDR3 DNA follows: TGCGCCAGCAGTGAGTCAGGGGTAACCGGCTACACCTTC. The gene calls are TRBV10-2 and TRBJ1-2, with D perhaps matching TRBD1 (5 bases). The CDR3 runs 13 residues. Germline CDR1 and CDR2: WSHSY and SAAADI. V was shortened by 0 bases and J by 8 bases, with 10 bases between the two germline ends.

The chain recombines TRBV29-1 with TRBJ2-3, with a tentative D call TRBD2 (6 bases). The V and J ends lost 8 bases and 2 bases respectively, with 14 bases between them. CDR3 size: 13 residues. The germline CDR1 and CDR2 sequences are SQVTM and ANQGSEA. The chain's CDR3 is CSSARGITDTQYF. The DNA for the CDR3 is TGCAGCTCGGCTCGGGGGATCACAGATACGCAGTATTTT.

This clone appeared a single time. DNA of the CDR3: TGTGCCATCGGTACCAGACAGAGCTCTAACTATGGCTACACCTTC. This codes for CAIGTRQSSNYGYTF. This sequence joins TRBV10-3 and TRBJ1-2, with a tentative D call TRBD1 (5 bases). The V end was cut by 8 bases, the J end by 0 bases, with 16 bases between. Per the germline V gene, CDR1 is ENHRY and CDR2 is SYGVKD. This CDR3 is 15 amino acids long.

CDR3 DNA sequence: TGTGCCAGCAGTGAAGGGCCGAATCAGCCCCAGCATTTT. This encodes CASSEGPNQPQHF. The gene calls are TRBV6-1 and TRBJ1-5; D ambiguous. Germline CDR1 and CDR2: MNHNS and SASEGT. This CDR3 has 13 amino acids. Trimming took off 1 base at V and 4 bases at J, with 5 bases between the two ends.

The chain links TRBV5-5 to TRBJ1-6; D perhaps matches TRBD1 (5 bases). V was pared by 4 bases and J by 0 bases, with 17 bases between. CDR3 length: 18 amino acids. The germline V gene encodes CDR1 SGHKS and CDR2 YYEKEE (reference sequence). The CDR3 region is CASSPSGLLSSYNSPLHF. The CDR3 DNA reads as TGTGCCAGCAGCCCTTCGGGACTTTTGAGCTCCTATAATTCACCCCTCCACTTT.

The chain couples TRBV18 to TRBJ2-1; D is possibly TRBD2 (6 bases). V dropped 0 bases and J dropped 0 bases, with 9 bases sitting between them. Germline V gene data show CDR1 as KGHSH and CDR2 as LQKENI. The CDR3 extends over 16 amino acids. This CDR3 is CASSPPGGSSYNEQFF. CDR3 coding DNA: TGTGCCAGCTCACCACCGGGAGGTAGCTCCTACAATGAGCAGTTCTTC.